The 18 T cell receptor beta chains presented below share a single source sample, sequenced in a study of T cell changes during pregnancy in multiple sclerosis. Generated by immunoSEQ multiplex PCR, the TCRdb table keeps only in-frame clones and is missing some. The sample has some 74,000 clones; roughly 90% are singletons. This specimen was peripheral blood, taken after pregnancy. The source is a female donor in good health, enrolled as a control in a pregnancy study.

V is TRBV11-2 and J is TRBJ1-4; a possible D gene is TRBD1 (6 bases). Germline V gene lookup returns CDR1 SGHAT and CDR2 FQNNGV. The ends were cut back, 3 bases at V and 8 bases at J, with 13 bases in the middle. This CDR3 spans 14 amino acids. The DNA for the CDR3 is TGTGCCAGCAGCTTGTGGGGGGGGGCGGAAAAACTGTTTTTT. Its translation is CASSLWGGAEKLFF.

The chain joins TRBV27 to TRBJ2-3; 7 bases align to TRBD2. The CDR3 sequence is 15 residues long. The V gene end was trimmed by 6 bases and the J gene end by 2 bases; junction bases not matched to a gene: 8. Germline lookup yields CDR1 MNHEY and CDR2 SMNVEV (reference sequence). In DNA form, the CDR3 reads TGTGCCAGCAGCTTTCTGGGAGGGCCCACAGATACGCAGTATTTT. Translating gives CASSFLGGPTDTQYF.

The rearrangement uses TRBV4-2 and TRBJ2-5; 9 nucleotides line up with TRBD2. The germline V gene has CDR1 LGHNA and CDR2 YNFKEQ. Germline trimming cut 0 bases from V and 6 bases from J; bases unmatched to any gene: 11. This CDR3 comprises 17 residues. CDR3 bases: TGTGCCAGCAGCCAAGAGAGGGCTAGCGGGGCGTGGCAGACCCAGTACTTC. Translation: CASSQERASGAWQTQYF.

The table lists this clone with a few counts. The chain couples TRBV7-9 to TRBJ1-6; a possible D gene is TRBD1 (5 bases). CDR1 SEHNR and CDR2 FQNEAQ come from the germline V gene (reference sequence). The CDR3 is 15 amino acids. V shed 5 bases and J shed 8 bases, with 16 bases lying between them. CDR3 protein: CASSAYRNTDSPLHF. As DNA, the CDR3 is TGTGCCAGCAGCGCGTACAGGAACACCGATTCACCCCTCCACTTT.

Notes on this clone: One end of the junction is discordant with germline, which a read error may explain. The chain uses TRBV7-9 and TRBJ1-2; no clear D gene. The CDR3 runs to 17 residues. The germline CDR1 and CDR2 sequences are SEHNR and FQNEAQ (reference sequence). The CDR3 region is CASSLLSLGATYYGHTF. As DNA, the CDR3 is TGTGCCAGCAGCTTATTATCACTAGGCGCAACCTACTATGGCCACACCTTC.

The rearrangement links TRBV19 to TRBJ1-1; 10 nucleotides align to TRBD1. J gave up 4 bases and V 5 bases, and 7 bases lay outside the gene matches. Per germline, CDR1 LNHDA and CDR2 SQIVND (reference sequence). The CDR3 runs to 15 residues. The CDR3 bases are TGTGCCAGTAGTTCCAGACAGGGGGCTGGCACTGAAGCTTTCTTT. It codes for CASSSRQGAGTEAFF.

The chain employs TRBV7-9 and TRBJ2-7, with TRBD1 matching over 9 bases. This CDR3 contains 16 residues. CDR1 and CDR2 from the germline V gene are SEHNR and FQNEAQ (reference sequence). Germline trimming cut 4 bases from V and 1 base from J; bases unmatched to any gene: 8. CDR3 protein: CASSSSPGTGSYEQYF. CDR3 DNA sequence: TGTGCCAGCAGCTCGTCTCCCGGGACAGGGTCCTACGAGCAGTACTTC.

The genes are TRBV27 and TRBJ1-2; D is possibly TRBD1 (5 bases). CDR1 is MNHEY and CDR2 is SMNVEV in the germline V gene (reference sequence). Trimming shortened V by 3 bases and J by 8 bases, and 19 bases separated the two germline ends. CDR3 length: 15 amino acids. CDR3 DNA sequence: TGTGCCAGCAGTTTGGGGACTTCCCCGGTGGGCGGCTACACCTTC. This codes for CASSLGTSPVGGYTF.

The chain carries TRBV5-3 and TRBJ2-1; D gene ambiguous. TRBV5-3 is placed among ORFs of uncertain function. Trimming took off 4 bases at V and 5 bases at J, with 4 bases between the two ends. This CDR3 is built from 11 residues. CDR3 DNA sequence: TGTGCCAGAAGCGACAACAATGAGCAGTTCTTC. It yields the protein CARSDNNEQFF.

This chain connects TRBV5-5 to TRBJ2-7; 12 bases are shared with TRBD1. Germline lookup yields CDR1 SGHKS and CDR2 YYEKEE (reference sequence). The trim removed 6 bases at V and 2 bases at J, leaving 12 bases unmatched. The CDR3 contains 17 residues. CDR3 loop: CASTKPGTGGLTYEQYF. The CDR3 DNA sequence: TGTGCCAGCACCAAACCCGGGACAGGGGGCCTAACCTACGAGCAGTACTTC.

V and J are TRBV2 and TRBJ1-6, with D perhaps matching TRBD1 (5 bases). This CDR3 spans 17 amino acids. V dropped 5 bases and J dropped 4 bases, with 18 bases sitting between them. Germline lookup yields CDR1 SNHLY and CDR2 FYNNEI. The CDR3 coding sequence is TGTGCCAGCAGTCTTACCCTAACAGGAGATTATAATTCACCCCTCCACTTT. Amino acids: CASSLTLTGDYNSPLHF.

This rearrangement joins TRBV28 to TRBJ2-1; 11 nucleotides match TRBD2. The CDR3 consists of 16 residues. The V and J ends lost 6 bases and 3 bases, in that order; junction bases with no gene match: 7. Germline V lookup: CDR1 MDHEN, CDR2 SYDVKM. The CDR3 DNA reads TGTGCCAGCAGCCTGTCCGGGACTAGCGGCTACAATGAGCAGTTCTTC. Translating it yields CASSLSGTSGYNEQFF.

This clone appeared a single time. The J gene is TRBJ2-5, the V gene TRBV7-9; 9 bases map to TRBD2. Per germline, CDR1 SEHNR and CDR2 FQNEAQ (reference sequence). Losses at the gene ends were 4 bases for V and 5 bases for J; bases not matched to a gene: 17. The CDR3 consists of 18 residues. CDR3 region: CASSSLSGSSRRIETQYF. DNA for the CDR3: TGTGCCAGCAGCTCACTTAGCGGGAGCTCCCGAAGAATCGAGACCCAGTACTTC.

V gene TRBV7-2 combines with J gene TRBJ1-5; D might be TRBD1 (5 bases). CDR1 and CDR2 from the germline V gene are SGHTA and FQGNSA. This CDR3 comprises 18 residues. V was trimmed by 0 bases and J by 2 bases, leaving 17 bases between them. CDR3: CASSLAGVGNNGNQPQHF. In DNA, the CDR3 is TGTGCCAGCAGCTTAGCAGGGGTTGGAAATAATGGCAATCAGCCCCAGCATTTT.

V and J are TRBV5-8 and TRBJ2-5, with D maybe TRBD1 (7 bases). Germline V gene sequence: CDR1 SGHTS, CDR2 YDEGEE. V gave up 0 bases and J gave up 5 bases, with 14 bases separating them. This CDR3 is 15 amino acids long. The CDR3 here is CASSLGRQGGETQYF. CDR3 in DNA: TGTGCCAGCAGCTTGGGAAGACAGGGAGGCGAGACCCAGTACTTC.

The chain combines TRBV4-3 with TRBJ2-2, with D maybe TRBD2 (6 bases). CDR3 length: 16 amino acids. Germline-derived CDR1 and CDR2 are LGHNA and YSLEER. V lost 0 bases and J 9 bases, leaving 17 bases between the germline ends. The CDR3 reads CASSQERDARSRELFF. In nucleotides, the CDR3 is TGCGCCAGCAGCCAAGAGCGGGACGCGCGTTCTCGGGAGCTGTTTTTT.

This clone was observed a single time. The genes are TRBV28 and TRBJ1-5, with a tentative D call TRBD1 (5 bases). The V end was cut by 6 bases, the J end by 5 bases, with 11 bases between. Germline V gene sequence: CDR1 MDHEN, CDR2 SYDVKM. The CDR3 consists of 13 residues. CDR3 protein: CASSPRVYQPQHF. The DNA of the CDR3 is TGTGCCAGCAGCCCCAGGGTCTATCAGCCCCAGCATTTT.

The genes are TRBV4-3 and TRBJ2-7, with TRBD1 matching over 9 bases. V lost 2 bases, J lost 3 bases, and 5 bases stayed unmatched. The CDR3 is made up of 15 amino acids. Germline assignment: CDR1 LGHNA and CDR2 YSLEER. The CDR3 loop is CASSQMGQGSYEQYF. The CDR3 DNA sequence: TGCGCCAGCAGCCAAATGGGACAGGGAAGCTACGAGCAGTACTTC.